This passage covers 21 T cell receptor beta chains from one sample sequenced in a study of cytomegalovirus exposure and HLA in healthy donors. The PCR was carried out with 60 Vbeta primers and 13 Jbeta primers. This table comes from immunoSEQ multiplex PCR, and its TCRdb copy is limited to in-frame clones, with some not included. This sample yields just over 150,000 clones, of which approximately 86% are seen a single time; 1.5% to 2% belongs to the top ten. The sequencing sample was made of PBMCs. These receptors were collected from a woman under 30 in good health and CMV-seronegative.

This clone was seen only once. The V and J genes are TRBV18 and TRBJ2-1, with 9 bases matching TRBD1. The V gene end was trimmed by 2 bases and the J gene end by 4 bases; junction bases not matched to a gene: 6. The CDR3 totals 16 residues. Germline V gene lookup returns CDR1 KGHSH and CDR2 LQKENI. The CDR3 spells CASSPIMTGGYNEQFF. CDR3 nucleotide sequence: TGTGCCAGCTCACCAATTATGACAGGGGGATACAATGAGCAGTTCTTC.

The V and J genes are TRBV28 and TRBJ2-7; 7 bases align to TRBD1. Germline CDR1 is MDHEN and CDR2 is SYDVKM. The CDR3 runs to 14 residues. J lost 0 bases, V lost 4 bases, and 3 bases had no gene match. This CDR3 is CASSYRGLSYEQYF. CDR3 nucleotide sequence: TGTGCCAGCAGTTACAGGGGCCTCTCCTACGAGCAGTACTTC. The full variable domain, in which reference TRBV28 and TRBJ2-7 provide the parts outside the CDR3, is DVKVTQSSRYLVKRTGEKVFLECVQDMDHENMFWYRQDPGLGLRLIYFSYDVKMKEKGDIPEGYSVSREKKERFSLILESASTNQTSMYLCASSYRGLSYEQYFGPGTRLTVT.

This clone was counted a single time. V and J are TRBV5-1 and TRBJ1-2; D call uncertain. V was clipped by 4 bases and J by 4 bases, with 8 bases between them. The CDR3 extends over 12 amino acids. The germline V gene has CDR1 SGHRS and CDR2 YFSETQ. This CDR3 reads CASSGEGYGYTF. The CDR3 region has the DNA TGCGCCAGCAGCGGGGAGGGCTATGGCTACACCTTC. The whole variable domain, remainder taken from reference TRBV5-1 and TRBJ1-2, is KAGVTQTPRYLIKTRGQQVTLSCSPISGHRSVSWYQQTPGQGLQFLFEYFSETQRNKGNFPGRFSGRQFSNSRSEMNVSTLELGDSALYLCASSGEGYGYTFGSGTRLTVV.

This sequence joins TRBV19 and TRBJ2-2, with D maybe TRBD1 (5 bases). V was clipped by 1 base and J by 6 bases, with 12 bases between them. CDR3 length: 15 residues. CDR1 and CDR2 from the germline V gene are LNHDA and SQIVND (reference sequence). The CDR3 sequence: CASSIGTRGPGELFF. The CDR3 DNA is TGTGCCAGTAGTATAGGGACACGCGGTCCCGGGGAGCTGTTTTTT.

The rearrangement joins TRBV19 to TRBJ1-4; a weak D match, TRBD1 (6 bases). In germline, CDR1 is LNHDA, CDR2 SQIVND (reference sequence). Trimming pared 8 bases from V and 5 bases from J, leaving 15 bases between. This CDR3 contains 14 residues. The CDR3 loop is CASASQGRNEKLFF. The CDR3 coding sequence is TGTGCCAGTGCCTCACAGGGTCGGAATGAAAAACTGTTTTTT.

This clone appeared once. The junction departs from germline at one end; a sequencing error may be responsible. The chain carries TRBV5-4 and TRBJ1-1, with D possibly matching TRBD1 (6 bases). CDR3 length: 16 amino acids. Per germline, CDR1 SGHNT and CDR2 YYREEE (reference sequence). The CDR3 sequence is CASSPWGPALNTEAFF. The CDR3 DNA sequence: TGCGCCAGCAGCCCCTGGGGGCCGGCGTTGAACACTGAAGCTTTCTTT.

This chain joins TRBV5-5 and TRBJ2-5; 7 nucleotides match TRBD1. V was pared by 4 bases and J by 3 bases, with 6 bases of the junction left unmatched. Germline CDR1 reads SGHKS; CDR2 reads YYEKEE (reference sequence). CDR3 length: 14 amino acids. CDR3 region: CASSLTTGKETQYF. CDR3 bases: TGTGCCAGCAGCCTAACGACAGGGAAAGAGACCCAGTACTTC.

The J gene is TRBJ1-2, the V gene TRBV5-1; D might be TRBD1 (6 bases). CDR3 length: 11 residues. Trimming cost V 0 bases and J 11 bases, with 8 bases left between them. Germline CDR1 and CDR2: SGHRS and YFSETQ. The CDR3 DNA reads TGCGCCAGCAGCTTGGAGGGGACATACACCTTC. It specifies CASSLEGTYTF.

Comment on this clone: A junction end diverges from the germline sequence, so it may reflect a read error. The V gene is TRBV5-1, the J gene TRBJ2-7; D is uncertain. The CDR3 sequence is 14 residues long. Germline assignment: CDR1 SGHRS and CDR2 YFSETQ. CDR3 amino acids: CASSSSTPSYGQYF. The CDR3 region has the DNA TGCGCCAGCAGCTCCTCCACCCCGTCCTACGGGCAGTACTTC.

The chain combines TRBV10-3 with TRBJ1-1, with no clear D. CDR1 is ENHRY and CDR2 is SYGVKD in the germline V gene. This CDR3 is 15 amino acids long. V was pared by 1 base and J by 0 bases, with 9 bases between. CDR3 bases: TGTGCCATCAGTGAGTATAGGGAGGTGAACACTGAAGCTTTCTTT. It encodes CAISEYREVNTEAFF.

The rearrangement links TRBV11-3 to TRBJ2-1; no firm D call. V was trimmed by 5 bases and J by 7 bases, leaving 9 bases between them. The CDR3 covers 12 residues. In germline, CDR1 is SGHNT, CDR2 YENEEA. CDR3 sequence: CASSASQNEQFF. CDR3 DNA sequence: TGTGCCAGCAGCGCTTCGCAGAATGAGCAGTTCTTC. The whole variable domain, remainder taken from reference TRBV11-3 and TRBJ2-1, is EAGVVQSPRYKIIEKKQPVAFWCNPISGHNTLYWYLQNLGQGPELLIRYENEEAVDDSQLPKDRFSAERLKGVDSTLKIQPAELGDSAVYLCASSASQNEQFFGPGTRLTVL.

This sequence joins TRBV30 and TRBJ1-2; D ambiguous. Per germline, CDR1 GTSNPN and CDR2 SVGIG (reference sequence). The CDR3 contains 13 residues. V was clipped by 2 bases and J by 6 bases, with 13 bases between them. The CDR3 DNA reads TGTGCCTGGAGTAGGCAGGAGGGTAATGGCTACACCTTC. Translation gives CAWSRQEGNGYTF.

The V call is TRBV19, the J call TRBJ2-3; 14 bases line up with TRBD2. The V and J ends lost 4 bases and 5 bases, in that order; junction bases with no gene match: 5. The CDR3 covers 16 residues. Germline V gene lookup returns CDR1 LNHDA and CDR2 SQIVND (reference sequence). In DNA, the CDR3 is TGTGCCAGTAGTAGACTAGCGGGGGGGCGTTTAGATACGCAGTATTTT. It translates to CASSRLAGGRLDTQYF.

This clone has just one count. The chain carries TRBV12-5 and TRBJ2-7, with a tentative D call TRBD2 (6 bases). Looked up from germline, CDR1 is LGHNT and CDR2 is FRNRAP. Between the trimmed V and J ends, which lost 7 bases and 3 bases, there was a span of 13 bases. The CDR3 has 13 residues. The CDR3 sequence is CASAQGGDYEQYF. DNA for the CDR3: TGTGCTAGTGCCCAAGGAGGGGACTACGAGCAGTACTTC.

The chain employs TRBV10-3 and TRBJ1-2; D remains ambiguous. V was clipped by 0 bases and J by 4 bases, with 9 bases between them. Looked up from germline, CDR1 is ENHRY and CDR2 is SYGVKD. The CDR3 spans 14 residues. The CDR3 sequence is CAISESKQLYGYTF. Here the CDR3 DNA reads TGTGCCATCAGTGAGTCGAAACAGCTCTATGGCTACACCTTC.

The chain combines TRBV11-2 with TRBJ1-1; D unclear. The CDR3 is made up of 16 amino acids. V dropped 5 bases and J dropped 1 base, with 17 bases sitting between them. Germline CDR1 and CDR2: SGHAT and FQNNGV. The CDR3 region has the DNA TGTGCCAGCAGCAGATGGGGAGGTGGGTGGAACACTGAAGCTTTCTTT. Translating gives CASSRWGGGWNTEAFF.

The rearrangement links TRBV27 to TRBJ1-1, with D perhaps TRBD1 (5 bases). From germline, CDR1 is MNHEY and CDR2 SMNVEV (reference sequence). The length of the CDR3 is 14 residues. Trimming removed 1 base at V and 2 bases at J, with 8 bases between. Here the CDR3 DNA reads TGTGCCAGCAGTTTATTAGGGGCTAACACTGAAGCTTTCTTT. Its protein product is CASSLLGANTEAFF.

This clone was observed at least ten times. The chain combines TRBV10-3 with TRBJ2-4; 11 bases map to TRBD2. CDR3 size: 18 residues. V shed 0 bases and J 1 base; nucleotides not matched to a gene: 5. Germline V lookup: CDR1 ENHRY, CDR2 SYGVKD. The CDR3 reads CAISESPASGGAKNIQYF. The CDR3 DNA sequence: TGTGCCATCAGTGAGTCGCCGGCTAGCGGGGGGGCCAAAAACATTCAGTACTTC.

V usage is TRBV28 and J usage is TRBJ2-5; a weak D match, TRBD2 (5 bases). The CDR3 runs to 14 residues. The germline V and J ends were trimmed by 8 bases and 1 base, with 14 bases remaining between them. Germline V gene sequence: CDR1 MDHEN, CDR2 SYDVKM. The CDR3 sequence: CASVRSGSQETQYF. In nucleotides, the CDR3 is TGTGCCAGCGTAAGGTCGGGATCCCAAGAGACCCAGTACTTC.

As concerns this clone: The CDR3 end shows no conserved phenylalanine or tryptophan, and so a read error is likely. Because the CDR3's place on the DNA is in doubt, the DNA is left out and the CDR3 is given as listed by TCRdb. The J gene is TRBJ1-6, the V gene TRBV23-1. TRBV23-1 belongs to the ORF category, with a function that is uncertain. The CDR3 has 10 amino acids, counting both end residues. The CDR3 sequence: CASSPASRPG.

This clone was seen once. The chain recombines TRBV7-6 with TRBJ1-3; D is ambiguous. The germline V gene encodes CDR1 SGHVS and CDR2 FNYEAQ. The CDR3 totals 11 residues. Trimming took 4 bases from V and 8 from J, leaving 6 bases between them. As DNA, the CDR3 is TGTGCCAGCAGCTCACTCCACACCATATATTTT. Its translation is CASSSLHTIYF.